The next 29 T cell receptor beta chains were all read from a single sample in a study of cytomegalovirus exposure and HLA in healthy donors. The PCR made use of 60 Vbeta and 13 Jbeta primers. The protocol was immunoSEQ multiplex PCR, while the TCRdb copy is restricted to in-frame clones and leaves out a portion. This table holds about 130,000 clones, around 85% found once. The sequenced sample consisted of PBMCs. The receptors were sampled from a woman aged 25-40 years in good health and CMV-seropositive.

This clone was seen a single time. This rearrangement joins TRBV5-6 to TRBJ2-5, with 7 bases lining up with TRBD1. CDR3 length: 15 amino acids. With 0 bases clipped from V and 5 bases from J, the junction kept 7 bases outside the gene matches. CDR1 SGHDT and CDR2 YYEEEE come from the germline V gene. CDR3 sequence reads: CASSLGQGEGETQYF. In DNA, the CDR3 is TGTGCCAGCAGCTTGGGGCAGGGGGAAGGGGAGACCCAGTACTTC.

The genes are TRBV28 and TRBJ2-5; 12 positions agree with TRBD1. Germline trimming cut 2 bases from V and 2 bases from J; bases unmatched to any gene: 3. The CDR3 contains 16 residues. Per the germline V gene, CDR1 is MDHEN and CDR2 is SYDVKM. CDR3 in DNA: TGTGCCAGCAGTTTAGGGGACAGGGGGCTTCAAGAGACCCAGTACTTC. Translated, it gives CASSLGDRGLQETQYF.

This clone was recorded only once. A junction boundary mismatches the germline segment, possibly from a read error. This chain connects TRBV7-9 to TRBJ2-1, with 10 bases that match TRBD2. This CDR3 is 15 amino acids long. Germline V gene lookup returns CDR1 SEHNR and CDR2 FQNEAQ (reference sequence). The CDR3 DNA is TGTTCCAGCAGCTCCCTAGCGGGAGTCTACAATGAGCAGTTCTTC. It yields the protein CSSSSLAGVYNEQFF. Variable domain in full (rest from reference TRBV7-9 and TRBJ2-1): DTGVSQNPRHKITKRGQNVTFRCDPISEHNRLYWYRQTLGQGPEFLTYFQNEAQLEKSRLLSDRFSAERPKGSFSTLEIQRTEQGDSAMYLCSSSSLAGVYNEQFFGPGTRLTVL.

The CDR3, as DNA: TGTGCCAGCAGCGGGGATGGGAGCTCCTACAATGAGCAGTTCTTC. This codes for CASSGDGSSYNEQFF. This chain connects TRBV9 to TRBJ2-1, with TRBD2 as a possible D gene (5 bases). Trimming took 3 bases from V and 0 from J, leaving 10 bases between them. Germline CDR1 is SGDLS and CDR2 is YYNGEE. The CDR3 runs to 15 residues.

V is TRBV2 and J is TRBJ1-5; D is ambiguous. Germline CDR1 is SNHLY and CDR2 is FYNNEI. This CDR3 spans 13 amino acids. Trimming cost V 6 bases and J 5 bases, with 11 bases left between them. The DNA of the CDR3 is TGTGCCAGCAGGCGAGACTCTGATCAGCCCCAGCATTTT. It translates to CASRRDSDQPQHF.

This rearrangement joins TRBV15 to TRBJ1-5, with TRBD1 matching 7 bases. The CDR3 extends over 19 amino acids. Germline values: CDR1 LNHNV, CDR2 YYDKDF (reference sequence). Germline trimming cut 8 bases from V and 0 bases from J; bases unmatched to any gene: 19. CDR3: CATPLGQDRPTHSNQPQHF. The CDR3, as DNA: TGTGCCACCCCCCTTGGACAGGACAGGCCCACTCATAGCAATCAGCCCCAGCATTTT.

This clone appeared once. V usage is TRBV19 and J usage is TRBJ1-1; TRBD1 matches at 7 bases. This CDR3 spans 13 amino acids. Germline CDR1 LNHDA, CDR2 SQIVND (reference sequence). The trim removed 6 bases at V and 5 bases at J, leaving 6 bases unmatched. This CDR3 reads CASREQGRTEAFF. The CDR3 DNA reads as TGTGCCAGTAGGGAACAGGGGAGGACTGAAGCTTTCTTT.

The chain has TRBV2 and TRBJ2-7, with 7 bases identical to TRBD2. Per the germline V gene, CDR1 is SNHLY and CDR2 is FYNNEI. This CDR3 has 12 amino acids. Losses at the gene ends were 11 bases for V and 0 bases for J; bases not matched to a gene: 4. This CDR3 is CAGGRASYEQYF. The CDR3 DNA follows: TGTGCCGGGGGGAGGGCCTCCTACGAGCAGTACTTC.

The J gene is TRBJ1-5, the V gene TRBV29-1, with D possibly matching TRBD1 (6 bases). This CDR3 has 14 residues. Trimming left V 7 bases short and J 0 bases short, with 13 bases between. The germline V gene has CDR1 SQVTM and CDR2 ANQGSEA. The CDR3 loop is CSDGQSYSNQPQHF. For the CDR3, the DNA is TGCAGCGATGGACAGTCATATAGCAATCAGCCCCAGCATTTT.

Worth noting for this clone: The same CDR3 also results from other DNA sequences found in this sample. V gene TRBV5-8 combines with J gene TRBJ1-1; D gene ambiguous. Trimming stripped 0 bases from V and 4 bases from J, with 7 bases between. The CDR3 length is 13 residues. Germline CDR1 reads SGHTS; CDR2 reads YDEGEE. CDR3 nucleotide sequence: TGTGCCAGCAGCTTGGGGGGAGGCACTGAAGCTTTCTTT. This codes for CASSLGGGTEAFF.

The V and J genes are TRBV6-6 and TRBJ1-1; D ambiguous. The V gene lost 2 bases and the J gene lost 1 base, with 14 bases spanning the gap. The CDR3 contains 16 residues. Per the germline V gene, CDR1 is MNHNY and CDR2 is SVGAGI (reference sequence). The CDR3 loop is CASSYPTPAGNTEAFF. DNA for the CDR3: TGTGCCAGCAGTTACCCAACCCCCGCAGGGAACACTGAAGCTTTCTTT.

The gene calls are TRBV13 and TRBJ2-5, with unresolved D. CDR1 is PRHDT and CDR2 is FYEKMQ in the germline V gene (reference sequence). The V end lost 7 bases, the J end lost 1 base, and 13 bases lay between the germline ends. This CDR3 comprises 14 residues. The CDR3 DNA sequence: TGTGCCAGCACCCGAGGAGCGTTCCAAGAGACCCAGTACTTC. The encoded protein is CASTRGAFQETQYF.

The J gene is TRBJ2-7, the V gene TRBV29-1; 7 bases are a match to TRBD1. With 4 bases clipped from V and 8 bases from J, the junction kept 14 bases outside the gene matches. Germline V CDR1 and CDR2: SQVTM, ANQGSEA. This CDR3 is 14 amino acids long. The CDR3 region has the DNA TGCAGCGTTGCGGACAGGCTCGGAATGATTAAGCAGTACTTC. It translates to CSVADRLGMIKQYF.

V gene TRBV19 combines with J gene TRBJ1-2; TRBD1 matches 9 bases. Looked up from germline, CDR1 is LNHDA and CDR2 is SQIVND (reference sequence). The CDR3 is made up of 15 amino acids. V was clipped by 10 bases and J by 4 bases; unmatched bases: 13. This CDR3 reads CATSEGQGLFYGYTF. For the CDR3, the DNA is TGTGCCACCTCTGAGGGACAGGGACTTTTCTATGGCTACACCTTC.

The chain carries TRBV28 and TRBJ1-2; unclear D gene. Germline V lookup: CDR1 MDHEN, CDR2 SYDVKM. V lost 3 bases and J 6 bases, leaving 8 bases between the germline ends. The CDR3 covers 12 residues. CDR3 bases: TGTGCCAGCAGTTTGTATGGAGATGGCTACACCTTC. Amino acid sequence: CASSLYGDGYTF.

This chain connects TRBV7-9 to TRBJ2-1, with 7 bases lining up with TRBD2. Germline V gene sequence: CDR1 SEHNR, CDR2 FQNEAQ (reference sequence). The CDR3 is 17 amino acids. Trimming cost V 5 bases and J 6 bases; bases outside gene matches: 16. CDR3 DNA sequence: TGTGCCAGCAGCCCACCGTTCCGACTAGCCGCAAGCAATGAGCAGTTCTTC. Amino acid sequence: CASSPPFRLAASNEQFF. Based on the CDR3 plus reference TRBV7-9 and TRBJ2-1, the full variable domain is DTGVSQNPRHKITKRGQNVTFRCDPISEHNRLYWYRQTLGQGPEFLTYFQNEAQLEKSRLLSDRFSAERPKGSFSTLEIQRTEQGDSAMYLCASSPPFRLAASNEQFFGPGTRLTVL.

The CDR3 nucleotides read TGTGCCTGGAGTCCTTCCCTAAATTCACCCCTCCACTTT. Translating gives CAWSPSLNSPLHF. The rearrangement links TRBV30 to TRBJ1-6; the D is unclear. CDR1 is GTSNPN and CDR2 is SVGIG in the germline V gene (reference sequence). Trimming took 2 bases from V and 7 from J, leaving 9 bases between them. The CDR3 contains 13 residues. The full variable domain, its missing parts supplied by reference TRBV30 and TRBJ1-6, is SQTIHQWPATLVQPVGSPLSLECTVEGTSNPNLYWYRQAAGRGLQLLFYSVGIGQISSEVPQNLSASRPQDRQFILSSKKLLLSDSGFYLCAWSPSLNSPLHFGNGTRLTVT.

J is TRBJ2-1 and V is TRBV9; D possibly corresponds to TRBD2 (6 bases). V was shortened by 1 base and J by 1 base, with 18 bases between the two germline ends. Germline-derived CDR1 and CDR2 are SGDLS and YYNGEE. This CDR3 contains 18 residues. The CDR3 reads CASSVQAEGRGSYNEQFF. As DNA, the CDR3 is TGTGCCAGCAGCGTACAAGCGGAGGGGCGGGGTTCCTACAATGAGCAGTTCTTC.

J is TRBJ2-1 and V is TRBV7-6, with 8 bases identical to TRBD1. Germline V gives CDR1 SGHVS, CDR2 FNYEAQ. The CDR3 consists of 16 residues. V trimming: 5 bases; J trimming: 0 bases; junction bases outside the gene matches: 6. The CDR3 coding sequence is TGTGCCAGCAGCCCCACAGGGGGGAGCTCCTACAATGAGCAGTTCTTC. This sequence encodes CASSPTGGSSYNEQFF.

The chain carries TRBV9 and TRBJ1-3; D uncertain. V lost 0 bases, J lost 8 bases, and 9 bases lay in between. The CDR3 totals 13 residues. Germline-derived CDR1 and CDR2 are SGDLS and YYNGEE. The CDR3 spells CASSVEEGYTIYF. CDR3 coding DNA: TGTGCCAGCAGCGTAGAGGAGGGATACACCATATATTTT.

This sequence joins TRBV10-3 and TRBJ1-4, with 7 bases identical to TRBD1. Losses at the gene ends were 0 bases for V and 5 bases for J; bases not matched to a gene: 3. Germline CDR1 ENHRY, CDR2 SYGVKD. There are 15 residues in the CDR3. CDR3 sequence: CAISESKGGNEKLFF. The CDR3 nucleotides are TGTGCCATCAGTGAGTCGAAAGGGGGCAATGAAAAACTGTTTTTT.

The V and J genes are TRBV28 and TRBJ1-5; D is ambiguous. Trimming shortened V by 5 bases and J by 4 bases, and 12 bases separated the two germline ends. The CDR3 has 14 residues. Germline V gene lookup returns CDR1 MDHEN and CDR2 SYDVKM. The chain's CDR3 is CASSPLHSNQPQHF. In DNA form, the CDR3 reads TGTGCCAGCAGTCCGCTCCACAGTAATCAGCCCCAGCATTTT.

The chain links TRBV5-1 to TRBJ1-2, with D tentatively TRBD1 (6 bases). Trimming pared 4 bases from V and 2 bases from J, leaving 9 bases between. Germline V gene lookup returns CDR1 SGHRS and CDR2 YFSETQ. The CDR3 extends over 13 amino acids. The CDR3 loop reads CASSPDRNYGYTF. As DNA, the CDR3 is TGCGCCAGCAGCCCGGACAGAAACTATGGCTACACCTTC.

DNA of the CDR3: TGTGCCAGCTCCGATTGGGGGCTCTCTGGAAACACCATATATTTT. It yields the protein CASSDWGLSGNTIYF. This chain links TRBV9 with TRBJ1-3, with D possibly matching TRBD1 (6 bases). The germline gives CDR1 SGDLS, CDR2 YYNGEE. The CDR3 extends over 15 amino acids. Trimming pared 7 bases from V and 0 bases from J, leaving 14 bases between.

The chain is built from TRBV5-6 and TRBJ2-5; a possible D gene is TRBD1 (6 bases). V was pared by 4 bases and J by 2 bases, with 18 bases between. The germline CDR1 and CDR2 sequences are SGHDT and YYEEEE. The CDR3 is 16 amino acids. CDR3 in DNA: TGTGCCAGCAGCCCCAACCTTCGGACAGTACAAGAGACCCAGTACTTC. Its protein is CASSPNLRTVQETQYF.

V gene TRBV4-1 combines with J gene TRBJ1-5; 7 nucleotides align to TRBD1. CDR3 size: 14 residues. Germline loops: CDR1 MGHRA, CDR2 YSYEKL. V lost 4 bases and J lost 7; bases outside the gene matches: 7. In DNA, the CDR3 is TGCGCCAGCAGCCCACAGGGGTTCTACCAGCCCCAGCATTTT. Its translation: CASSPQGFYQPQHF.

CDR3 DNA: TGTGCCAGCAGCTTAGCGGGAGAGTACAATGAGCAGTTCTTC. Translating it yields CASSLAGEYNEQFF. The rearrangement uses TRBV7-9 and TRBJ2-1; tentative D call: TRBD2 (5 bases). CDR1 SEHNR and CDR2 FQNEAQ come from the germline V gene (reference sequence). V was trimmed by 0 bases and J by 4 bases, leaving 7 bases between them. This CDR3 comprises 14 residues.

The chain carries TRBV5-1 and TRBJ2-3, with TRBD2 matching over 8 bases. The germline V gene has CDR1 SGHRS and CDR2 YFSETQ. Losses at the gene ends were 4 bases for V and 2 bases for J; bases not matched to a gene: 6. The CDR3 length is 15 residues. The CDR3 nucleotides read TGCGCCAGCAGCGGACTAGCCGCTCCCACAGATACGCAGTATTTT. It is translated as CASSGLAAPTDTQYF.

This clone has a single count. V gene TRBV19 combines with J gene TRBJ2-7, with a weak D call TRBD2 (7 bases). The CDR3 has 17 residues. Looked up from germline, CDR1 is LNHDA and CDR2 is SQIVND (reference sequence). With 3 bases removed from V and 7 bases from J, the gap between germline ends came to 25 bases. In nucleotides, the CDR3 is TGTGCCAGTAGTATGATCGACTCGGGGGGCGGGGTGGGGGAGCAGTACTTC. It codes for CASSMIDSGGGVGEQYF.